Here is one T cell receptor beta chain with its context. Antigen: not known. Profiling relied on immunoSEQ multiplex PCR, and the TCRdb table lists in-frame clones only, not all of them. The sample includes over 95,000 clones, 85% to 90% of them seen just once. The sample comes from a study of a mutant IDH1 vaccine in newly diagnosed glioma. At the level of the study: Eight vaccine injections were given to patients in weeks 1, 3, 5, 7, 11, 15, 19 and 23. Investigators started vaccination 4-6 weeks after radiotherapy alone, or with temozolomide cycles.

Germline V gene data show CDR1 as MGHDK and CDR2 as SYGVNS. Trimming cost V 6 bases and J 0 bases, with 9 bases left between them. The CDR3 is made up of 14 amino acids. Described time point: week 11, during vaccination. It was 300 ug of mutant IDH1 20-mer peptide that made up each vaccine dose, given with topical imiquimod. Those who donated had recent WHO grade 3 or 4 IDH1-mutant, ATRX-lost astrocytomas. Specimen: PBMCs, collected from a glioma patient whose treatment included an IDH1 peptide vaccine. The chain uses TRBV25-1 and TRBJ1-5, with D uncertain. The clonotype originates from a woman aged 45 to 65 with glioma. CDR3: CASRDSASNQPQHF. DNA of the CDR3: TGTGCCAGCAGGGACTCGGCTAGCAATCAGCCCCAGCATTTT.